The entry below gives a single T cell receptor beta chain sequence along with its context. Its antigen is not identified. Some clones are missing from TCRdb's copy, which holds only in-frame ones; the method was immunoSEQ multiplex PCR. The repertoire holds some 77,000 clones, about 93% seen once, with around 0.3% in the top ten. These data belong to a study of OX40 agonist ivuxolimab in advanced cancers. Study overall: From roughly 20 to 90 years was the age range, with a mean of roughly 59 years, and roughly 80% were male.

The study, taken as a whole, reports: Compared with others, partial responders at 0.1-3.0 mg/kg displayed clonal expansion among the lowest. Fewer expanded clones were found on average in CD4+ than in CD8+ T cells. CD4+ and CD8+ T cells in blood underwent clonal expansion by week 6 at 0.1 to 3.0 mg/kg.

The sample was CD4+ or CD8+ T cells sorted from blood, taken in a trial of the OX40 agonist ivuxolimab. The TCR originated in an adult with an advanced solid tumor such as melanoma, head and neck, liver or kidney cancer.

CDR3 nucleotide sequence: TGTGCCAGCAGCGATAGTCTTGAAGCTTTCTTT. Amino acid sequence: CASSDSLEAFF. The gene calls are TRBV6-1 and TRBJ1-1; D is unresolved. This CDR3 has 11 amino acids. Germline V gene lookup returns CDR1 MNHNS and CDR2 SASEGT. V lost 6 bases to trimming and J lost 7 bases, with 9 bases between them.